This TCR beta chain was recorded in a study of blood T cells in healthy people across ages. Study results and caveats: PBMCs left unsorted prevented a conclusive naive versus antigen-experienced comparison.

This clonotype has a single count. Its antigen is undetermined. Isolation recovered at least 6.5 million PBMCs from every sample. At least 5 micrograms of total RNA were extracted per sample. Using a J-beta primer mix together with a sample-barcoded 5' primer, a second PCR was run for roughly 7 to 12 cycles. A template-switch adaptor that had 12 random nucleotides put a tag on each cDNA molecule. Each CDR3 protein gets one entry after TCRdb re-called the 5' RACE reads with MiXCR. The repertoire holds about 1.4 million distinct CDR3 sequences, with approximately 59% as singletons. The sequence came from a man aged 18 to 30 in good health. The sequencing input was blood.

CDR3 residues: CASSLDRVDETQYF. The CDR3 nucleotides are TGCGCCAGCAGCTTGGACAGGGTAGACGAGACCCAGTACTTC. The chain carries TRBV5-1 and TRBJ2-5; maybe TRBD1 (6 bases). This CDR3 is built from 14 residues. V lost 0 bases and J lost 5, with 11 bases in between. CDR1 is SGHRS, CDR2 YFSETQ, per germline.